The clone carrying this T cell receptor (beta chain) was observed a handful of times. The sample is drawn from a study of blood T cell repertoires in COVID-19. Background on the study: Material from acute and convalescent COVID-19 was sourced from the United States, Italy and Spain. PBMCs, B-cell-depleted T cells, or T cells provided the cDNA or gDNA that made up the material.

Trimming shortened V by 6 bases and J by 2 bases, and 11 bases separated the two germline ends. The CDR3 is 14 amino acids. Germline V CDR1 and CDR2: MNHEY, SVGAGI. In the original analysis: Reference gene primer amplification in the assay estimated nucleated cell counts. The method was immunoSEQ multiplex PCR; TCRdb's version includes in-frame clones alone and lacks a portion of them. That table supplies the V and J calls and clone size; D and trimming were determined from the DNA. The sample has about 78,000 clones; less than 95% are singletons. The source material was peripheral blood. This sequence was found in a woman aged 45-60 years in a cohort sampled during active COVID-19. The chain employs TRBV6-5 and TRBJ1-5; the D gene is possibly TRBD1 (6 bases). The CDR3 DNA reads TGTGCCAGCAGCCGGACAGTTGGCAATCAGCCCCAGCATTTT. Translation gives CASSRTVGNQPQHF.